This paragraph covers one T cell receptor (beta chain) sequence. The target antigen is unknown. Clones were sequenced by immunoSEQ multiplex PCR, and TCRdb holds only the in-frame ones, with some missing. This sample has over 3,000 clones, with roughly four fifths found just once. This specimen belongs to a study of chemoradiotherapy in HPV16-positive cancers. Study-level background: Functional T-cell assays on a couple of HPV16-positive patients' cells defined candidate HPV-specific clones and common TCR motifs. Findings and caveats of the study: During treatment, candidate HPV-specific clones and E7-related motifs expanded in tumor. For HPV16-positive patients, expanding HPV-responsive T cells associated with longer recurrence-free survival.

Samples were taken several times over chemoradiotherapy. The CDR3 is 16 residues long. Germline V lookup: CDR1 LGHNA, CDR2 YNFKEQ. Trimming pared 0 bases from V and 0 bases from J, leaving 9 bases between. The chain employs TRBV4-2 and TRBJ1-3; D remains ambiguous. This material consisted of tumor tissue, taken from a patient who underwent chemoradiotherapy. This receptor was taken from a human donor with HPV-associated anogenital cancer. CDR3 in DNA: TGTGCCAGCAGCCAAGATATAGGAGTCTCTGGAAACACCATATATTTT. It is translated as CASSQDIGVSGNTIYF.